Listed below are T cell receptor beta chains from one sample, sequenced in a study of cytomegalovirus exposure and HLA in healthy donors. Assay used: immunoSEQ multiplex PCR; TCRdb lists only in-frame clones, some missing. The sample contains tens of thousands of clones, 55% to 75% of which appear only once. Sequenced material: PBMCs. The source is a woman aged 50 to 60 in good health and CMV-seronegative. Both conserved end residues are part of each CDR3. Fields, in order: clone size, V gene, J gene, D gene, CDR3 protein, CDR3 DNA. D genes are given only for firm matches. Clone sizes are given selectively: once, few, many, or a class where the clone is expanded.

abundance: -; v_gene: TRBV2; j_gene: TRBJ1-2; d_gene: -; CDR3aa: CASSPDTGGYTF; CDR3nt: TGTGCCAGCAGTCCCGATACAGGGGGCTACACCTTC
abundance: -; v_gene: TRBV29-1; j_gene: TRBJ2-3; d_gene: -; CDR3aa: CSVVGQETGTDTQYF; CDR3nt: TGCAGCGTTGTCGGCCAAGAAACAGGCACAGATACGCAGTATTTT
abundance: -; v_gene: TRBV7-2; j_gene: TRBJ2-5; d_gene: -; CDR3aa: CASSLNPQRQETQYF; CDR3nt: TGTGCCAGCAGCTTGAATCCGCAGAGGCAAGAGACCCAGTACTTC
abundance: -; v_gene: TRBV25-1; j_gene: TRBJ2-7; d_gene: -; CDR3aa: CASSEGYRVIDEQYF; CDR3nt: TGTGCCAGCAGTGAAGGATACAGGGTAATCGACGAGCAGTACTTC
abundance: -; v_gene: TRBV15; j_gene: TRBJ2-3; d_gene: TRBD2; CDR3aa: CATRTGGPADTQYF; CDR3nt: TGTGCCACCAGAACGGGGGGGCCGGCAGATACGCAGTATTTT
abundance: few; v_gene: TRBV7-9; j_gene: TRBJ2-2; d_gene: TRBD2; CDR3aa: CASSSRTSLTGELFF; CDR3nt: TGTGCCAGCAGCTCCCGGACTAGCCTCACCGGGGAGCTGTTTTTT
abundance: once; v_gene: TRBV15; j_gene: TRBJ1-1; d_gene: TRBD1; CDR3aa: CATSATLTRTGLLNTEAFF; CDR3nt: TGTGCCACCAGCGCTACACTGACCCGGACAGGTCTTCTGAACACTGAAGCTTTCTTT
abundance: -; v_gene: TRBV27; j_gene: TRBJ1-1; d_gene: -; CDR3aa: CASSYLPGSTEAFF; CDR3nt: TGTGCCAGCAGTTACCTACCCGGGTCCACTGAAGCTTTCTTT
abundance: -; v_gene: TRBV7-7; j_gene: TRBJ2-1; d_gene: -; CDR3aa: CASSTTGGSNEQFF; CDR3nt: TGTGCTAGCAGCACGACGGGTGGATCCAATGAGCAGTTCTTC
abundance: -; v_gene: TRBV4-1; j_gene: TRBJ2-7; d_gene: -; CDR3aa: CASSQSDEQYF; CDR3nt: TGCGCCAGCAGCCAATCGGACGAGCAGTACTTC
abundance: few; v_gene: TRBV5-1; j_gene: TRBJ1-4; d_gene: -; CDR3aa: CASSLLQGPTNEKLFF; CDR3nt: TGCGCCAGCAGCTTGTTACAGGGACCAACTAATGAAAAACTGTTTTTT
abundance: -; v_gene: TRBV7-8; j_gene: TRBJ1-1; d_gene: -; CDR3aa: CASSVLSPNTEAFF; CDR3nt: TGTGCCAGCAGCGTTCTGAGCCCGAACACTGAAGCTTTCTTT
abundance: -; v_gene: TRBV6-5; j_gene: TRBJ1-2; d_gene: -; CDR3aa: CASSRGSNYGYTF; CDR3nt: TGTGCCAGCAGCCGAGGATCTAACTATGGCTACACCTTC
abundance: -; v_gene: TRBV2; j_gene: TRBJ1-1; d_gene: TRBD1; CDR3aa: CASSSRGRNSEAFF; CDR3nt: TGTGCCAGCAGTAGCAGGGGGCGAAATTCTGAGGCTTTCTTT
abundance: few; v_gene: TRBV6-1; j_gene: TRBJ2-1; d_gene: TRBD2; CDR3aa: CASSALAGGLDEQFF; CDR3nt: TGTGCCAGCAGTGCTCTAGCGGGAGGGCTGGATGAGCAGTTCTTC
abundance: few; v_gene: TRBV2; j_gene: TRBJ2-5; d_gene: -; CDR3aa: CASSASQTQYF; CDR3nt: TGTGCCAGCAGTGCCTCTCAGACCCAGTACTTC
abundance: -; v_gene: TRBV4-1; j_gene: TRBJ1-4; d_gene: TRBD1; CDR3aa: CASSHGQGRSNEKLFF; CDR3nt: TGCGCCAGCAGCCACGGACAGGGGCGGTCTAATGAAAAACTGTTTTTT
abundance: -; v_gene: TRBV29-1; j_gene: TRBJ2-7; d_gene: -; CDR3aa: CSATGWGSYEQYF; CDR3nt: TGCAGCGCTACAGGGTGGGGCTCCTACGAGCAGTACTTC
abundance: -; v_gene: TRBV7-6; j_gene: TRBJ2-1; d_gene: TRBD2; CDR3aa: CASSPKREGLGNEQFF; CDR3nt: TGTGCCAGCAGCCCAAAGCGGGAGGGCCTTGGAAATGAGCAGTTCTTC
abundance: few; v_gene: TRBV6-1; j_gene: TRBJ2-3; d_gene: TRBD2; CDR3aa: CASSVAGRTDTQYF; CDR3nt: TGTGCCAGCAGTGTAGCGGGGCGCACAGATACGCAGTATTTT
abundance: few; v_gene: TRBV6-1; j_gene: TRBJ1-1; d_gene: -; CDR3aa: CASSEVRVNTEAFF; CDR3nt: TGTGCCAGCAGTGAGGTCAGGGTGAACACTGAAGCTTTCTTT
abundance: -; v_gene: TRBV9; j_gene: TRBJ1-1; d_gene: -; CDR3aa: CASSGGADTEAFF; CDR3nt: TGTGCCAGCAGCGGTGGGGCGGACACTGAAGCTTTCTTT